The entry below describes one TCR beta chain. Antigen: not known. One end of the junction is discordant with germline, which a read error may explain. This sample is drawn from a study of metastatic and nonmetastatic thyroid tumors. Study context: Repertoires from blood and tumor or nodule tissue of malignant and benign thyroid patients were compared. Overall study findings and caveats: Across blood and tumor, TCR beta diversity in malignant thyroid tumors was reportedly significantly higher than in benign nodules.

The V gene's germline CDR1 is SGHRS and CDR2 YFSETQ. CDR3 size: 15 residues. In the authors' methods: Built for papillary thyroid cancer, a distant-metastasis classifier drew on CDR3 differences across clinicopathological groups. TCRdb reanalyzed the PCR reads via MiXCR. TCRdb, rather than the study authors, made the V and J calls. Here the sample spans about 14,000 clones, more than 10% being singletons. Thyroid surgery took place with no prior treatment in any patient. Sequencing was done on a sample of blood. The rearrangement links TRBV5-1 to TRBJ1-6; perhaps TRBD1 as D (5 bases). This receptor was obtained from a female donor with papillary thyroid cancer or a benign thyroid nodule (not recorded which). Some clones in this sample may be carry-over from other donors' samples. The CDR3 here is CASSPGKGARSHLHF. CDR3 DNA: TGCGCCAGCAGCCCTGGGAAAGGGGCTCGATCACACCTCCACTTT.